The 32 T cell receptor beta chains below come from one sample, sequenced in a study of cytomegalovirus exposure and HLA in healthy donors. Only in-frame clones appear in the TCRdb table, and some are missing; sequencing was by immunoSEQ multiplex PCR. The sample includes 150,000 to 200,000 clones, 85% of them seen just once. Sequencing was performed on PBMCs. Every receptor here comes from a man in his thirties or forties in good health and CMV-seropositive.

The table lists this clone with a few counts. The genes are TRBV9 and TRBJ1-5; the D is unclear. CDR3 length equals 13 residues. CDR1 SGDLS and CDR2 YYNGEE come from the germline V gene. Trimming cost V 0 bases and J 6 bases, with 7 bases left between them. The CDR3, as DNA: TGTGCCAGCAGCGTAGAGTCGGGTCAGCCCCAGCATTTT. Its translation: CASSVESGQPQHF. Looking up the rest from reference TRBV9 and TRBJ1-5 gives the full variable domain: DSGVTQTPKHLITATGQRVTLRCSPRSGDLSVYWYQQSLDQGLQFLIQYYNGEERAKGNILERFSAQQFPDLHSELNLSSLELGDSALYFCASSVESGQPQHFGDGTRLSIL.

The rearrangement joins TRBV4-3 to TRBJ1-2; TRBD1 matches at 9 bases. V shed 0 bases and J 7 bases; nucleotides not matched to a gene: 24. Germline V CDR1 and CDR2: LGHNA, YSLEER. This CDR3 has 21 amino acids. CDR3 in amino acids: CASSQDTPVYKGRGQGTGYTF. CDR3 DNA: TGCGCCAGCAGCCAAGATACCCCTGTTTATAAAGGGAGGGGACAGGGAACTGGCTACACCTTC.

The chain has TRBV5-1 and TRBJ2-7; weak D call: TRBD1 (5 bases). The CDR3 is 14 amino acids. Trimming cost V 4 bases and J 2 bases, with 13 bases left between them. Per the germline V gene, CDR1 is SGHRS and CDR2 is YFSETQ. The CDR3 spells CASSPAGPPYEQYF. The CDR3, as DNA: TGCGCCAGCAGCCCCGCAGGGCCCCCCTACGAGCAGTACTTC.

V is TRBV2 and J is TRBJ1-5; 7 bases agree with TRBD1. Germline loops: CDR1 SNHLY, CDR2 FYNNEI. Trimming cost V 5 bases and J 4 bases; bases outside gene matches: 8. CDR3 length: 15 residues. The chain's CDR3 is CASSFRDSQNQPQHF. CDR3 sequence (DNA): TGTGCCAGCAGTTTCCGGGACAGTCAAAATCAGCCCCAGCATTTT.

This clone was counted once. The rearrangement uses TRBV27 and TRBJ1-1; tentative D call: TRBD1 (6 bases). CDR1 MNHEY and CDR2 SMNVEV come from the germline V gene (reference sequence). The CDR3 totals 12 residues. The V end was cut by 5 bases, the J end by 5 bases, with 9 bases between. The CDR3 spells CASSRGGTEAFF. Written as DNA, the CDR3 is TGTGCCAGCAGTCGAGGGGGAACTGAAGCTTTCTTT.

This chain uses TRBV6-7 with TRBJ2-5, with no clear D. TRBV6-7 qualifies as an ORF whose function is uncertain. This CDR3 contains 16 residues. V was cut by 5 bases and J by 2 bases, with 18 bases left in between. The CDR3 region has the DNA TGTGCCAGCAGTCTCCCGCCGCGGTGGAAGCAAGAGACCCAGTACTTC. Its translation: CASSLPPRWKQETQYF.

V and J are TRBV4-1 and TRBJ2-1; no reliable D call. This CDR3 comprises 11 residues. V was shortened by 1 base and J by 10 bases, with 5 bases between the two germline ends. Per the germline V gene, CDR1 is MGHRA and CDR2 is YSYEKL. The DNA of the CDR3 is TGCGCCAGCAGCCAAGTTGAGGAGCAGTTCTTC. It codes for CASSQVEEQFF.

This sequence joins TRBV11-2 and TRBJ2-7; D ambiguous. CDR1 and CDR2 from the germline V gene are SGHAT and FQNNGV. The CDR3 has 11 amino acids. Trimming stripped 3 bases from V and 6 bases from J, with 6 bases between. The CDR3 bases are TGTGCCAGCAGCTTTGTAGTCGAGCAGTACTTC. Translating it yields CASSFVVEQYF. The full variable domain, completed using reference TRBV11-2 and TRBJ2-7, is EAGVAQSPRYKIIEKRQSVAFWCNPISGHATLYWYQQILGQGPKLLIQFQNNGVVDDSQLPKDRFSAERLKGVDSTLKIQPAKLEDSAVYLCASSFVVEQYFGPGTRLTVT.

V usage is TRBV4-1 and J usage is TRBJ1-3; 9 bases map to TRBD1. V was pared by 2 bases and J by 5 bases, with 10 bases of the junction left unmatched. This CDR3 has 17 amino acids. Germline assignment: CDR1 MGHRA and CDR2 YSYEKL. The CDR3: CASSQITGGGLRNTIYF. As DNA, the CDR3 is TGCGCCAGCAGCCAAATAACAGGGGGCGGACTCAGAAACACCATATATTTT.

The chain recombines TRBV6-1 with TRBJ2-3, with a weak D call TRBD2 (7 bases). The ends were cut back, 6 bases at V and 4 bases at J, with 11 bases in the middle. CDR3 length equals 13 residues. The germline V gene has CDR1 MNHNS and CDR2 SASEGT. CDR3 sequence (DNA): TGTGCCAGCAGGGGGGGGGCCTCAGATACGCAGTATTTT. Its translation: CASRGGASDTQYF.

The gene calls are TRBV4-3 and TRBJ1-2, with D uncertain. This CDR3 is built from 15 residues. Germline CDR1 and CDR2: LGHNA and YSLEER. V shed 0 bases and J shed 5 bases, with 13 bases lying between them. The CDR3, as DNA: TGCGCCAGCAGCCAAGATGGAGGGAGCGGATATGGCTACACCTTC. Its protein is CASSQDGGSGYGYTF.

V and J are TRBV29-1 and TRBJ1-2, with TRBD1 matching 7 bases. The CDR3 is made up of 14 amino acids. From germline, CDR1 is SQVTM and CDR2 ANQGSEA. V lost 6 bases to trimming and J lost 4 bases; unmatched junction nucleotides: 11. CDR3 DNA sequence: TGCAGCGTCACCACAGGGGTCACCCCCTATGGCTACACCTTC. Amino acid sequence: CSVTTGVTPYGYTF. The full variable domain, in which reference TRBV29-1 and TRBJ1-2 provide the parts outside the CDR3, is SAVISQKPSRDICQRGTSLTIQCQVDSQVTMMFWYRQQPGQSLTLIATANQGSEATYESGFVIDKFPISRPNLTFSTLTVSNMSPEDSSIYLCSVTTGVTPYGYTFGSGTRLTVV.

V gene TRBV4-1 combines with J gene TRBJ1-1; D is ambiguous. CDR1 is MGHRA and CDR2 is YSYEKL in the germline V gene. The CDR3 spans 13 residues. The V and J ends lost 0 bases and 6 bases respectively, with 8 bases between them. In DNA, the CDR3 is TGCGCCAGCAGCCAAGAACGAGCGTCTGAAGCTTTCTTT. This gives the protein CASSQERASEAFF.

V is TRBV10-1 and J is TRBJ2-3; 11 positions match TRBD2. The trim removed 4 bases at V and 5 bases at J, leaving 11 bases unmatched. Germline V gives CDR1 WNHNN, CDR2 SYGVQD (reference sequence). This CDR3 is 17 amino acids long. The CDR3 coding sequence is TGCGCCAGCAGTGCCCAACTAGCGGGGGCCGGGAAAGATACGCAGTATTTT. Its protein is CASSAQLAGAGKDTQYF.

CDR3 loop: CASSSDRAKEQYF. CDR3 nucleotides: TGTGCCAGCAGCTCGGACAGGGCGAAAGAGCAGTACTTC. This chain joins TRBV7-6 and TRBJ2-7, with 8 bases lining up with TRBD1. V lost 4 bases to trimming and J lost 7 bases; unmatched junction nucleotides: 6. The CDR3 length is 13 residues. From germline, CDR1 is SGHVS and CDR2 FNYEAQ.

The rearrangement uses TRBV5-1 and TRBJ2-5; TRBD2 agrees at 11 bases. V dropped 6 bases and J dropped 3; count of bases not matched to a gene: 7. This CDR3 has 15 residues. Looked up from germline, CDR1 is SGHRS and CDR2 is YFSETQ. CDR3 DNA sequence: TGCGCCAGCATTCGAGGTAGCGGGGGGGAAGAGACCCAGTACTTC. Translated: CASIRGSGGEETQYF.

This clone was counted once. The rearrangement joins TRBV2 to TRBJ1-2; D not certain. V lost 2 bases and J 7 bases, leaving 11 bases between the germline ends. The CDR3 contains 13 residues. CDR1 SNHLY and CDR2 FYNNEI come from the germline V gene. CDR3 amino acids: CASSERGYIGYTF. In nucleotides, the CDR3 is TGTGCCAGCAGTGAACGGGGTTATATTGGCTACACCTTC.

The chain combines TRBV5-1 with TRBJ2-1; 8 nucleotides line up with TRBD1. Trimming at V came to 3 bases and at J to 15 bases, leaving 11 bases not matched to a gene. The V gene's germline CDR1 is SGHRS and CDR2 YFSETQ. This CDR3 comprises 13 residues. The chain's CDR3 is CASSWGTGRAGFF. In DNA, the CDR3 is TGCGCCAGCAGCTGGGGGACAGGCCGCGCGGGGTTCTTC.

This sequence joins TRBV19 and TRBJ1-1; D unresolved. The CDR3 sequence is 14 residues long. Germline assignment: CDR1 LNHDA and CDR2 SQIVND (reference sequence). V was shortened by 5 bases and J by 0 bases, with 10 bases between the two germline ends. CDR3 residues: CASSRSGLNTEAFF. The CDR3 bases are TGTGCCAGTAGTCGCTCGGGGTTGAACACTGAAGCTTTCTTT.

The J gene is TRBJ2-6, the V gene TRBV29-1; 8 bases map to TRBD1. Germline CDR1 is SQVTM and CDR2 is ANQGSEA. This CDR3 spans 17 amino acids. Trimming removed 4 bases from V and 0 bases from J; junction bases left unmatched: 8. For the CDR3, the DNA is TGCAGCGTTGTATCGACAGGGGCCCTCTCTGGGGCCAACGTCCTGACTTTC. It encodes CSVVSTGALSGANVLTF.

The chain recombines TRBV7-2 with TRBJ2-7; tentative D call: TRBD1 (6 bases). V was shortened by 2 bases and J by 0 bases, with 20 bases between the two germline ends. The CDR3 has 18 amino acids. In germline, CDR1 is SGHTA, CDR2 FQGNSA. For the CDR3, the DNA is TGTGCCAGCAGCTTAAGAGTCGTGGGGGCCCGAAGCTCCTACGAGCAGTACTTC. Protein product: CASSLRVVGARSSYEQYF.

V and J are TRBV5-4 and TRBJ1-1; D remains unclear. V lost 1 base to trimming and J lost 0 bases, with 7 bases between them. Looked up from germline, CDR1 is SGHNT and CDR2 is YYREEE (reference sequence). The CDR3 spans 14 residues. The CDR3 nucleotides are TGTGCCAGCAGCTTGCCGGGAATGAACACTGAAGCTTTCTTT. Amino acid sequence: CASSLPGMNTEAFF.

The CDR3 coding sequence is TGTGCCAGCAGCTCGCCTGTTGGCATTACCCCCCTCTCCACCTTC. Translation: CASSSPVGITPLSTF. The J gene is TRBJ1-2, the V gene TRBV7-8; D ambiguous. Germline V CDR1 and CDR2: SGHVS, FQNEAQ. CDR3 size: 15 residues. The V gene lost 4 bases and the J gene lost 13 bases, with 25 bases spanning the gap.

The J gene is TRBJ2-3, the V gene TRBV9, with D uncertain. V dropped 0 bases and J dropped 8 bases, with 7 bases sitting between them. Per the germline V gene, CDR1 is SGDLS and CDR2 is YYNGEE. The CDR3 is 12 amino acids. The CDR3 is CASSVVERTQYF. The CDR3 DNA follows: TGTGCCAGCAGCGTAGTGGAGCGTACGCAGTATTTT.

The rearrangement links TRBV7-2 to TRBJ1-2, with 9 bases matching TRBD1. Germline lookup yields CDR1 SGHTA and CDR2 FQGNSA. This CDR3 region has 16 residues. The V and J ends lost 4 bases and 8 bases, in that order; junction bases with no gene match: 14. CDR3 coding DNA: TGTGCCAGCAGCTCCTTCGCCGGGACAGGGAAGCGCGGCTACACCTTC. This sequence encodes CASSSFAGTGKRGYTF.

The V and J genes are TRBV5-1 and TRBJ1-4, with TRBD1 matching 7 bases. The length of the CDR3 is 16 residues. CDR1 and CDR2 from the germline V gene are SGHRS and YFSETQ. V was clipped by 5 bases and J by 14 bases; unmatched bases: 21. CDR3 in amino acids: CASSPTAARGDQRLFF. As DNA, the CDR3 is TGCGCCAGCAGTCCGACGGCGGCCAGGGGGGACCAAAGGCTGTTTTTT.

The chain employs TRBV25-1 and TRBJ1-2; unclear D gene. The CDR3 spans 14 residues. Between the trimmed V and J ends, which lost 3 bases and 4 bases, there was a span of 12 bases. Germline loops: CDR1 MGHDK, CDR2 SYGVNS. The CDR3 sequence: CASSDRAGAYGYTF. The CDR3 DNA reads as TGTGCCAGCAGTGATAGAGCGGGTGCCTATGGCTACACCTTC.

The J gene is TRBJ2-5, the V gene TRBV7-2; D may be TRBD2 (5 bases). V dropped 1 base and J dropped 2 bases, with 14 bases sitting between them. The length of the CDR3 is 16 residues. CDR1 SGHTA and CDR2 FQGNSA come from the germline V gene. The CDR3 is CASSLVPGSLQETQYF. In DNA form, the CDR3 reads TGTGCCAGCAGCTTAGTACCGGGATCCTTACAAGAGACCCAGTACTTC.

The V and J genes are TRBV2 and TRBJ1-5, with 10 positions matching TRBD1. Germline values: CDR1 SNHLY, CDR2 FYNNEI. The CDR3 runs 14 residues. V lost 6 bases to trimming and J lost 4 bases; unmatched junction nucleotides: 3. In nucleotides, the CDR3 is TGTGCCAGCAGCGGACAGGGGGGAAATCAGCCCCAGCATTTT. Protein sequence: CASSGQGGNQPQHF.

This chain connects TRBV9 to TRBJ1-2, with D hard to call. V was cut by 0 bases and J by 5 bases, with 17 bases left in between. The germline gives CDR1 SGDLS, CDR2 YYNGEE. CDR3 length equals 16 residues. CDR3 DNA sequence: TGTGCCAGCAGCGTAGACGCAGCCCCCCAACTATATGGCTACACCTTC. It codes for CASSVDAAPQLYGYTF. Based on the CDR3 plus reference TRBV9 and TRBJ1-2, the full variable domain is DSGVTQTPKHLITATGQRVTLRCSPRSGDLSVYWYQQSLDQGLQFLIQYYNGEERAKGNILERFSAQQFPDLHSELNLSSLELGDSALYFCASSVDAAPQLYGYTFGSGTRLTVV.

The V gene is TRBV11-2, the J gene TRBJ2-7; D gene unclear. Germline CDR1 reads SGHAT; CDR2 reads FQNNGV. The CDR3 extends over 12 amino acids. The V and J ends lost 5 bases and 3 bases respectively, with 8 bases between them. In DNA form, the CDR3 reads TGTGCCAGCAGCCAGAAGATCTACGAGCAGTACTTC. It yields the protein CASSQKIYEQYF. The full variable domain, with the rest looked up from reference TRBV11-2 and TRBJ2-7, is EAGVAQSPRYKIIEKRQSVAFWCNPISGHATLYWYQQILGQGPKLLIQFQNNGVVDDSQLPKDRFSAERLKGVDSTLKIQPAKLEDSAVYLCASSQKIYEQYFGPGTRLTVT.

The rearrangement joins TRBV7-2 to TRBJ2-7; the D gene is possibly TRBD1 (5 bases). Germline loops: CDR1 SGHTA, CDR2 FQGNSA. The CDR3 length is 15 residues. V was pared by 3 bases and J by 7 bases, with 19 bases between. DNA of the CDR3: TGTGCCAGCAGCTTGTTCGTACAGGCCTCCTCTGAGCAGTACTTC. Translation gives CASSLFVQASSEQYF.